The rows below give T cell receptor beta chains drawn from one sample of a study of Graves' ophthalmopathy and Graves' hyperthyroidism. Each CDR3 protein gets one entry after TCRdb re-called the multiplex PCR reads with MiXCR. In the table there are about 550,000 distinct CDR3 sequences, less than 40% of which are singletons. Sequencing was performed on peripheral blood or thyroid tissue (not recorded which). The receptors were gathered from an adult man with Graves' hyperthyroidism. CDR3s include the opening cysteine and the closing phenylalanine or tryptophan. The size entry is marked missing in some rows and otherwise reads once, few, many or a size class.

J gene	V gene	CDR3 length	clone size	CDR3 protein
TRBJ2-1	TRBV6-1	16	NA	CASGTSGGGSYNEQFF
TRBJ2-7	TRBV6-1	16	NA	CASSGGLAGSSYEQYF
TRBJ2-7	TRBV10-2	15	many	CASSAPDRNSYEQYF
TRBJ1-2	TRBV20-1	14	many	CSASWILGVYGYTF
TRBJ2-3	TRBV20-1	14	few	CSAPGLGLADTQYF
TRBJ1-5	TRBV10-3	17	NA	CAITGSASTGSNQPQHF
TRBJ2-5	TRBV11-2	15	few	CASSPGQNLGETQYF
TRBJ2-2	TRBV24-1	14	once	CATSDPGNTGELFF
TRBJ1-1	TRBV2	15	few	CARPGQGNLNTEAFF
TRBJ1-1	TRBV19	13	many	CASTRGRSTEAFF
TRBJ2-2	TRBV7-8	15	NA	CASSKGGSHAGELFF
TRBJ2-5	TRBV29-1	13	many	CSVAGREQETQYF
TRBJ2-7	TRBV7-2	15	NA	CASSLEGAGNYEQYF
TRBJ1-5	TRBV10-3	16	NA	CAISEPTLYRNQPQHF
TRBJ2-1	TRBV29-1	11	many	CSVGGSNEQFF
TRBJ1-5	TRBV20-1	15	many	CSATEDNRRDQPQHF
TRBJ2-6	TRBV4-1	15	NA	CASSQEFSGASVLTF
TRBJ2-7	TRBV29-1	15	NA	CSVEEGAGLTYEQYF
TRBJ1-6	TRBV20-1	15	many	CSARDQGVLGSPLHF
TRBJ2-5	TRBV7-8	14	NA	CASRGSRSIETQYF
NA	TRBV29-1	13	NA	CSVAATQGSEQFF
TRBJ2-3	TRBV29-1	13	NA	CSSRGGGADTQYF
TRBJ1-2	TRBV7-2	12	NA	CASSWQGSGNTF
TRBJ1-2	TRBV29-1	14	NA	CSAAPGAQDYGYTF